Presented here are 26 T cell receptor beta chains from one specimen sequenced in a study of OX40 agonist ivuxolimab in advanced cancers. Sequenced by immunoSEQ multiplex PCR; TCRdb stores in-frame clones only, minus some. This sample yields about 68,000 clones, of which 91% are seen a single time; approximately 0.32% belongs to the top ten. The sample consisted of CD4+ or CD8+ T cells sorted from blood, taken in a trial of the OX40 agonist ivuxolimab. The receptor source for this set is an adult with an advanced solid tumor such as melanoma, head and neck, liver or kidney cancer.

This clone was seen a few times. V usage is TRBV2 and J usage is TRBJ2-7, with D unresolved. Trimming pared 5 bases from V and 0 bases from J, leaving 2 bases between. The CDR3 is made up of 11 amino acids. In germline, CDR1 is SNHLY, CDR2 FYNNEI. CDR3 DNA sequence: TGTGCCAGCAGTAGCTCCTACGAGCAGTACTTC. The encoded protein is CASSSSYEQYF.

The chain combines TRBV4-1 with TRBJ2-1; 9 nucleotides line up with TRBD1. The CDR3 has 17 amino acids. The V gene end was trimmed by 0 bases and the J gene end by 2 bases; junction bases not matched to a gene: 5. The germline V gene encodes CDR1 MGHRA and CDR2 YSYEKL. This chain's CDR3 is CASSQDRGTGPYNEQFF. In DNA, the CDR3 is TGCGCCAGCAGCCAAGATCGAGGGACAGGGCCCTACAATGAGCAGTTCTTC.

The chain has TRBV28 and TRBJ2-7; 7 bases agree with TRBD2. Germline lookup yields CDR1 MDHEN and CDR2 SYDVKM. The V segment lost 6 bases and the J segment 3 bases; nucleotides outside the gene matches: 8. This CDR3 spans 14 amino acids. CDR3 DNA sequence: TGTGCCAGCAGGCCGGGAGGACTGATCTACGAGCAGTACTTC. Its translation is CASRPGGLIYEQYF.

This chain uses TRBV7-9 with TRBJ1-3; the D gene is possibly TRBD1 (6 bases). The CDR3 loop spans 14 amino acids. From germline, CDR1 is SEHNR and CDR2 FQNEAQ (reference sequence). V was pared by 2 bases and J by 7 bases, with 12 bases between. The CDR3 protein is CASSLSGTLNTIYF. In DNA, the CDR3 is TGTGCCAGCAGCTTATCCGGGACACTGAACACCATATATTTT.

This chain uses TRBV10-3 with TRBJ2-1, with 11 bases identical to TRBD2. Germline values: CDR1 ENHRY, CDR2 SYGVKD. This CDR3 is 17 amino acids long. V lost 4 bases to trimming and J lost 7 bases; unmatched junction nucleotides: 12. The CDR3, as DNA: TGTGCCATCAGTGCCCGGGAGGGGACTAGCGGAAAGAATGAGCAGTTCTTC. Translating gives CAISAREGTSGKNEQFF.

The rearrangement uses TRBV5-1 and TRBJ2-7; 8 bases match TRBD1. Germline CDR1 is SGHRS and CDR2 is YFSETQ. The length of the CDR3 is 16 residues. With 6 bases clipped from V and 6 bases from J, the junction kept 17 bases outside the gene matches. The chain's CDR3 is CASTIMAQGAGGEQYF. In DNA, the CDR3 is TGCGCCAGCACCATAATGGCGCAGGGGGCAGGGGGCGAGCAGTACTTC.

The J gene is TRBJ1-3, the V gene TRBV5-6; D call uncertain. CDR1 is SGHDT, CDR2 YYEEEE, per germline. The CDR3 consists of 13 residues. V lost 4 bases and J 4 bases, leaving 9 bases between the germline ends. DNA for the CDR3: TGTGCCAGCAGCGCCGGACGAGGAAACACCATATATTTT. This codes for CASSAGRGNTIYF. The full variable domain, completed using reference TRBV5-6 and TRBJ1-3, is DAGVTQSPTHLIKTRGQQVTLRCSPKSGHDTVSWYQQALGQGPQFIFQYYEEEERQRGNFPDRFSGHQFPNYSSELNVNALLLGDSALYLCASSAGRGNTIYFGEGSWLTVV.

The V gene is TRBV27, the J gene TRBJ1-5; 11 bases fit TRBD1. CDR3 size: 14 residues. The V segment lost 2 bases and the J segment 6 bases; nucleotides outside the gene matches: 0. Germline V gene data show CDR1 as MNHEY and CDR2 as SMNVEV (reference sequence). The CDR3 DNA sequence: TGTGCCAGCAGTTTAGGGACAGGGGGTCAGCCCCAGCATTTT. Amino acids: CASSLGTGGQPQHF.

The chain joins TRBV11-1 to TRBJ2-7; the D is unclear. This CDR3 contains 14 residues. Germline values: CDR1 SGHAT, CDR2 FQDESV (reference sequence). The germline V and J ends were trimmed by 6 bases and 1 base, with 13 bases remaining between them. The CDR3 DNA is TGTGCCAGCAGTCGTGCAGTAGGATCCTACGAGCAGTACTTC. It is translated as CASSRAVGSYEQYF.

The chain is built from TRBV4-1 and TRBJ2-7, with D unclear. The germline gives CDR1 MGHRA, CDR2 YSYEKL. Deletions cut 0 bases from V and 3 bases from J, with 6 bases between. This CDR3 spans 13 amino acids. DNA for the CDR3: TGCGCCAGCAGCCAAGAAACAGTCTACGAGCAGTACTTC. Protein: CASSQETVYEQYF.

V and J are TRBV11-3 and TRBJ2-7, with 7 bases matching TRBD2. The CDR3 is made up of 14 amino acids. Germline values: CDR1 SGHNT, CDR2 YENEEA. J was trimmed by 4 bases and V by 1 base; bases with no gene match: 4. The CDR3 reads CASSLGGSGYEQYF. The CDR3 coding sequence is TGTGCCAGCAGCTTAGGCGGGAGCGGGTACGAGCAGTACTTC.

This chain links TRBV18 with TRBJ1-1; D unresolved. The CDR3 has 15 residues. V was pared by 3 bases and J by 0 bases, with 11 bases between. From germline, CDR1 is KGHSH and CDR2 LQKENI. The CDR3 coding sequence is TGTGCCAGCTCACCCAGTTTGGGGTTGAACACTGAAGCTTTCTTT. Translated: CASSPSLGLNTEAFF. Drawing the rest from reference TRBV18 and TRBJ1-1, the complete variable domain is NAGVMQNPRHLVRRRGQEARLRCSPMKGHSHVYWYRQLPEEGLKFMVYLQKENIIDESGMPKERFSAEFPKEGPSILRIQQVVRGDSAAYFCASSPSLGLNTEAFFGQGTRLTVV.

The rearrangement joins TRBV12-5 to TRBJ2-2, with TRBD2 matching over 16 bases. After removal of 7 bases from V and 2 bases from J, the junction contained 7 bases not matched to a gene. The germline gives CDR1 LGHNT, CDR2 FRNRAP. This CDR3 has 18 residues. This chain's CDR3 is CASATGTSGRDNTGELFF. CDR3 nucleotide sequence: TGTGCTAGTGCTACCGGGACTAGCGGGAGGGACAACACCGGGGAGCTGTTTTTT.

The V call is TRBV7-8, the J call TRBJ2-2; a weak D match, TRBD2 (6 bases). The V end was cut by 5 bases, the J end by 0 bases, with 13 bases between. CDR3 length: 16 residues. Per germline, CDR1 SGHVS and CDR2 FQNEAQ. CDR3 nucleotides: TGTGCCAGCAGCCGATTTAGCGGAGCGAACACCGGGGAGCTGTTTTTT. This sequence encodes CASSRFSGANTGELFF.

The chain recombines TRBV11-2 with TRBJ2-1, with TRBD2 matching 8 bases. Per germline, CDR1 SGHAT and CDR2 FQNNGV. The CDR3 runs 17 residues. Germline trimming cut 5 bases from V and 4 bases from J; bases unmatched to any gene: 13. CDR3 coding DNA: TGTGCCAGCAGCGACCGATTTACGGGAGGGCCGTACAATGAGCAGTTCTTC. Protein sequence: CASSDRFTGGPYNEQFF.

The chain has TRBV5-5 and TRBJ1-4; D ambiguous. V lost 2 bases, J lost 2 bases, and 7 bases lay in between. Per the germline V gene, CDR1 is SGHKS and CDR2 is YYEKEE (reference sequence). The CDR3 runs 14 residues. The CDR3 DNA reads as TGTGCCAGCAGCTTTACCGGGACTAATGAAAAACTGTTTTTT. It codes for CASSFTGTNEKLFF.

V is TRBV11-2 and J is TRBJ1-1; D gene unclear. The V end lost 6 bases, the J end lost 2 bases, and 13 bases lay between the germline ends. The germline V gene has CDR1 SGHAT and CDR2 FQNNGV. This CDR3 has 14 amino acids. CDR3 protein: CASRYSGSNTEAFF. The CDR3 DNA reads TGTGCCAGCAGATATTCCGGGAGTAACACTGAAGCTTTCTTT.

The rearrangement uses TRBV9 and TRBJ2-1; D is perhaps TRBD2 (6 bases). CDR3 size: 17 residues. Germline values: CDR1 SGDLS, CDR2 YYNGEE. V lost 4 bases and J 10 bases, leaving 27 bases between the germline ends. In nucleotides, the CDR3 is TGTGCCAGCAGCCCACCCCGGGCGCGGGATAGTTGGGAGGAGCAGTTCTTC. The encoded protein is CASSPPRARDSWEEQFF.

J is TRBJ1-2 and V is TRBV15; 10 positions match TRBD1. From germline, CDR1 is LNHNV and CDR2 YYDKDF (reference sequence). The CDR3 covers 15 residues. V gave up 2 bases and J gave up 7 bases; unmatched junction bases: 7. In DNA, the CDR3 is TGTGCCACCAGCAGACCCGGGACAGGGGTTGGTGGCTACACCTTC. This codes for CATSRPGTGVGGYTF.

This clone was counted a single time. This chain uses TRBV10-2 with TRBJ2-7, with a possible D match to TRBD2 (6 bases). Between the trimmed V and J ends, which lost 6 bases and 4 bases, there was a span of 13 bases. The CDR3 is 13 amino acids. Germline lookup yields CDR1 WSHSY and CDR2 SAAADI. CDR3 DNA: TGCGCCAGCAGCCCTGGACTACGATACGAGCAGTACTTC. Translating it yields CASSPGLRYEQYF.

This chain links TRBV10-3 with TRBJ1-4; D is ambiguous. Trimming removed 2 bases at V and 4 bases at J, with 11 bases between. This CDR3 has 15 residues. Germline values: CDR1 ENHRY, CDR2 SYGVKD. The CDR3 DNA reads TGTGCCATCAGTGAGGGGGAGCTAGGTAATGAAAAACTGTTTTTT. Protein: CAISEGELGNEKLFF.

J is TRBJ1-1 and V is TRBV19; D unresolved. The CDR3 spans 13 residues. Between the trimmed V and J ends, which lost 7 bases and 5 bases, there was a span of 14 bases. The V gene's germline CDR1 is LNHDA and CDR2 SQIVND (reference sequence). This CDR3 is CASTLRTRTEAFF. The CDR3 DNA follows: TGTGCCAGTACCCTCCGGACTAGGACTGAAGCTTTCTTT.

The chain recombines TRBV5-1 with TRBJ1-4; D perhaps matches TRBD1 (6 bases). Trimming cost V 4 bases and J 6 bases, with 16 bases left between them. The germline CDR1 and CDR2 sequences are SGHRS and YFSETQ. This CDR3 has 15 residues. Here the CDR3 reads CASSPLQGTDEKLFF. For the CDR3, the DNA is TGCGCCAGCAGCCCCCTACAGGGAACGGATGAAAAACTGTTTTTT.

The CDR3 here is CASRWSGANVLTF. The CDR3 DNA sequence: TGTGCCAGCAGGTGGTCTGGGGCCAACGTCCTGACTTTC. The V gene is TRBV28, the J gene TRBJ2-6; no definite D call. V lost 6 bases, J lost 1 base, and 4 bases lay in between. The CDR3 loop spans 13 amino acids. CDR1 is MDHEN, CDR2 SYDVKM, per germline.

This sequence joins TRBV7-2 and TRBJ2-7; 11 bases are a match to TRBD2. The V segment lost 7 bases and the J segment 2 bases; nucleotides outside the gene matches: 7. CDR3 length: 15 amino acids. Germline lookup yields CDR1 SGHTA and CDR2 FQGNSA. The CDR3, as DNA: TGTGCCAGCAACACTGGGACTAGCGGAACCTACGAGCAGTACTTC. This translates into CASNTGTSGTYEQYF.

The count of this clone is one. This chain joins TRBV6-1 and TRBJ2-5; 7 nucleotides match TRBD2. V lost 7 bases and J lost 0; bases outside the gene matches: 5. CDR3 length equals 14 residues. Per germline, CDR1 MNHNS and CDR2 SASEGT. CDR3 DNA: TGTGCCAGCATGAATAGCGGGTACCAAGAGACCCAGTACTTC. Amino acid sequence: CASMNSGYQETQYF.